This record covers a single T cell receptor (beta chain). What it binds is unknown. This record comes from a study of cytotoxic CD8 clonotypes in ibrutinib-treated CLL. Across the study: A median roughly 11 months of treatment, range 6 to 36, preceded the collection of response samples.

Genomic DNA for TCR beta libraries, about 1.8 micrograms, came from cryopreserved PBMCs. Trimming stripped 1 base from V and 2 bases from J, with 15 bases between. The CDR3 runs 16 residues. Germline V gene sequence: CDR1 SGHDN, CDR2 FVKESK. Investigators sought sequencing depths of between 1 in 200,000 and 1 in 1 million T cells. Assay: immunoSEQ multiplex PCR; the TCRdb copy retains only in-frame clones and omits some. Counted here are approximately 300,000 clones, roughly 85% occurring once; the ten biggest clones make up more than 6%. General observations from the study: Once treatment began, public clonotypes, which were uncommon, contracted or stayed stable.

The sample in question was PBMCs, obtained before ibrutinib treatment. The gene calls are TRBV14 and TRBJ2-7, with a tentative D call TRBD2 (6 bases). The source is a human donor with chronic lymphocytic leukemia. The CDR3 nucleotides read TGTGCCAGCAGCCAAGGTATCTTAGCGGTAGCCTACGAGCAGTACTTC. It translates to CASSQGILAVAYEQYF.